The next 26 T cell receptor beta chains were all read from a single sample in a study of CD8 T cells in ankylosing spondylitis. TCRdb called the 5' RACE reads again in MiXCR, with one record for every CDR3 protein. The sample lists under 200,000 distinct CDR3 sequences, under 15% seen once, with roughly 9.6% in the top ten. The sample consisted of blood, either unsorted or a sorted T cell fraction (not recorded which). The source of these receptors is a female donor with ankylosing spondylitis or in good health (not recorded which).

This clonotype was detected ten times or more. The V gene is TRBV7-9, the J gene TRBJ2-1; no firm D call. The CDR3 runs to 16 residues. The V end was cut by 0 bases, the J end by 0 bases, with 9 bases between. The germline CDR1 and CDR2 sequences are SEHNR and FQNEAQ (reference sequence). The CDR3 region is CASSLARGSSYNEQFF. Written as DNA, the CDR3 is TGTGCCAGCAGCTTAGCAAGAGGTAGCTCCTACAATGAGCAGTTCTTC.

Ten or more counts support this clonotype. Here the CDR3 reads CASSPDRHTNYEQYF. The CDR3 DNA follows: TGCGCCAGCAGCCCAGACCGACATACAAACTACGAGCAGTACTTC. The chain uses TRBV4-1 and TRBJ2-7; D gene ambiguous. The germline gives CDR1 MGHRA, CDR2 YSYEKL. CDR3 size: 15 residues. Between the trimmed V and J ends, which lost 4 bases and 3 bases, there was a span of 16 bases.

On this clonotype: A clone one base away is much larger, so this may be a read error. This chain joins TRBV28 and TRBJ2-3; D not resolved. CDR3 length equals 12 residues. CDR1 is MDHEN, CDR2 SYDVKM, per germline. For the CDR3, the DNA is TGTGCCAGCGCCATCGCCCCAGATACGCGGTATTTT. It specifies CASAIAPDTRYF.

A few counts support this clonotype. The genes are TRBV7-2 and TRBJ2-5, with TRBD2 matching over 14 bases. Germline CDR1 SGHTA, CDR2 FQGNSA. The V and J ends lost 3 bases and 7 bases, in that order; junction bases with no gene match: 4. This CDR3 has 15 residues. CDR3 in amino acids: CASSLGLAGEGTQYF. Written as DNA, the CDR3 is TGTGCCAGCAGCTTGGGACTAGCGGGAGAAGGGACCCAGTACTTC. Drawing the rest from reference TRBV7-2 and TRBJ2-5, the complete variable domain is GAGVSQSPSNKVTEKGKDVELRCDPISGHTALYWYRQSLGQGLEFLIYFQGNSAPDKSGLPSDRFSAERTGGSVSTLTIQRTQQEDSAVYLCASSLGLAGEGTQYFGPGTRLLVL.

This clonotype was observed many times. The rearrangement joins TRBV13 to TRBJ1-1, with TRBD1 as a possible D gene (5 bases). Trimming removed 5 bases at V and 4 bases at J, with 17 bases between. This CDR3 has 15 residues. Germline V gives CDR1 PRHDT, CDR2 FYEKMQ (reference sequence). CDR3: CASSLYGGLGTEAFF. The CDR3 DNA reads as TGTGCCAGCAGCCTCTACGGGGGTCTGGGCACTGAAGCTTTCTTT.

This clonotype was picked up many times. V usage is TRBV10-3 and J usage is TRBJ2-7, with a tentative D call TRBD1 (6 bases). The CDR3 length is 13 residues. V lost 4 bases, J lost 2 bases, and 9 bases lay in between. The germline V gene has CDR1 ENHRY and CDR2 SYGVKD. CDR3 loop: CAISGTATYEQYF. Written as DNA, the CDR3 is TGTGCCATCAGTGGGACAGCAACCTACGAGCAGTACTTC.

V usage is TRBV20-1 and J usage is TRBJ1-5; D possibly corresponds to TRBD1 (5 bases). Germline CDR1 DFQATT, CDR2 SNEGSKA (reference sequence). CDR3 size: 15 residues. Trimming cost V 3 bases and J 4 bases, with 16 bases left between them. The CDR3 region has the DNA TGCAGTGCTAGGGTGACAGCTTCGCAAAATCAGCCCCAGCATTTT. The encoded protein is CSARVTASQNQPQHF.

The chain carries TRBV5-6 and TRBJ1-2; D is unresolved. Germline V CDR1 and CDR2: SGHDT, YYEEEE. The V and J ends lost 4 bases and 4 bases respectively, with 11 bases between them. This CDR3 contains 13 residues. The CDR3 here is CASSDESPYGYTF. CDR3 nucleotides: TGTGCCAGCAGCGACGAGTCCCCCTATGGCTACACCTTC.

This clonotype was observed a handful of times. The chain links TRBV7-2 to TRBJ2-5; D may correspond to TRBD1 or TRBD2 (5 bases each). The CDR3 has 13 residues. Trimming took off 5 bases at V and 4 bases at J, with 11 bases between the two ends. From germline, CDR1 is SGHTA and CDR2 FQGNSA. CDR3 sequence (DNA): TGTGCCAGCAGCGGGACCCTCCCAGAGACCCAGTACTTC. It encodes CASSGTLPETQYF.

This clonotype was recorded a few times. V is TRBV6-5 and J is TRBJ1-6, with D hard to call. V shed 0 bases and J shed 8 bases, with 11 bases lying between them. The CDR3 has 15 amino acids. Germline lookup yields CDR1 MNHEY and CDR2 SVGAGI. The CDR3 coding sequence is TGTGCCAGCAGTTACTCGCGGGTTGGGGATTCACCCCTCCACTTT. Its translation is CASSYSRVGDSPLHF.

This clonotype occurred many times. This rearrangement joins TRBV6-5 to TRBJ1-1; TRBD1 might be the D (5 bases). The CDR3 totals 14 residues. Germline CDR1 MNHEY, CDR2 SVGAGI. Trimming removed 0 bases from V and 5 bases from J, with 10 bases in between. The CDR3 DNA follows: TGTGCCAGCAGTTACTCGACGGGGGTTACTGAAGCTTTCTTT. Protein sequence: CASSYSTGVTEAFF.

This clonotype has a count of ten or more. V usage is TRBV7-2 and J usage is TRBJ2-5, with TRBD1 identical over 11 bases. Germline V gives CDR1 SGHTA, CDR2 FQGNSA. The length of the CDR3 is 14 residues. The junction had 8 bases not matched to a gene; V was cut back by 5 bases and J by 9 bases. The DNA for the CDR3 is TGTGCCAGCAGCGAAAGGGGGGACAGGGGGGCCCAGTACTTC. Encoded protein: CASSERGDRGAQYF.

Concerning this clonotype itself: A much larger clone is a single base away; this may be a read error. The rearrangement joins TRBV20-1 to TRBJ2-1, with a tentative D call TRBD2 (5 bases). The CDR3 runs 14 residues. The germline V gene encodes CDR1 DFQATT and CDR2 SNEGSKA (reference sequence). CDR3 nucleotides: TGCAGTGCTAGAGATCAGGACTTGAACAATGAGCTGTTCTTC. Amino acid sequence: CSARDQDLNNELFF.

Ten or more counts support this clonotype. The rearrangement joins TRBV11-2 to TRBJ2-2; D gene uncertain. Germline lookup yields CDR1 SGHAT and CDR2 FQNNGV. The germline V and J ends were trimmed by 7 bases and 1 base, with 13 bases remaining between them. This CDR3 spans 15 amino acids. CDR3 sequence: CASTPGILNTGELFF. DNA for the CDR3: TGTGCCAGCACCCCAGGAATTCTGAACACCGGGGAGCTGTTTTTT.

This clonotype was seen only a few times. The chain joins TRBV11-2 to TRBJ2-3; no clear D gene. CDR3 size: 13 residues. V lost 10 bases and J lost 4, with 15 bases in between. Germline V lookup: CDR1 SGHAT, CDR2 FQNNGV. CDR3 loop: CATRARRADTQYF. CDR3 bases: TGTGCCACCCGAGCCCGAAGGGCAGATACGCAGTATTTT.

This sequence joins TRBV5-1 and TRBJ2-6; TRBD1 aligns across 8 bases. V was pared by 4 bases and J by 2 bases, with 5 bases of the junction left unmatched. Germline CDR1 reads SGHRS; CDR2 reads YFSETQ. The CDR3 contains 16 residues. CDR3 residues: CASSAKTGAGANVLTF. The CDR3 nucleotides read TGCGCCAGCAGCGCAAAGACAGGGGCTGGGGCCAACGTCCTGACTTTC.

This clonotype was seen more than once but under ten times. The rearrangement uses TRBV12-3 or TRBV12-4 and TRBJ2-2, with D unclear. The CDR3 sequence is 12 residues long. The V and J ends lost 7 bases and 4 bases respectively, with 7 bases between them. CDR3 region: CASTKVTGELFF. In DNA, the CDR3 is TGTGCCAGCACCAAAGTCACCGGGGAGCTGTTTTTT.

The chain carries TRBV18 and TRBJ2-1, with D possibly being TRBD2 (5 bases). V gave up 3 bases and J gave up 9 bases, with 15 bases separating them. The length of the CDR3 is 14 residues. Germline CDR1 KGHSH, CDR2 LQKENI. In nucleotides, the CDR3 is TGTGCCAGCTCACCGCCTACTAGAATCGGTGAGCAGTTCTTC. Translated, it gives CASSPPTRIGEQFF.

There are a few counts of this clonotype. The V and J genes are TRBV12-3 or TRBV12-4 and TRBJ2-1; D might be TRBD2 (7 bases). CDR3 size: 16 residues. Trimming left V 5 bases short and J 0 bases short, with 14 bases between. The CDR3 protein is CASSPRGASSYNEQFF. CDR3 in DNA: TGTGCCAGCAGTCCCCGGGGGGCGAGCTCCTACAATGAGCAGTTCTTC.

This clonotype was recorded at least ten times. CDR3 residues: CAWRGTENTEAFF. For the CDR3, the DNA is TGTGCCTGGAGGGGGACAGAGAACACTGAAGCTTTCTTT. The chain recombines TRBV30 with TRBJ1-1; 7 bases agree with TRBD1. This CDR3 has 13 residues. From germline, CDR1 is GTSNPN and CDR2 SVGIG (reference sequence). The V and J ends lost 3 bases and 1 base, in that order; junction bases with no gene match: 2.

This clonotype came up many times. The chain joins TRBV20-1 to TRBJ2-3, with 9 bases aligning to TRBD1. The germline V gene encodes CDR1 DFQATT and CDR2 SNEGSKA (reference sequence). The length of the CDR3 is 14 residues. V dropped 5 bases and J dropped 5; count of bases not matched to a gene: 8. In DNA, the CDR3 is TGCAGTGCTCGGACAGGGGAATCAGGAGATACGCAGTATTTT. Encoded protein: CSARTGESGDTQYF.

This clonotype was observed at least ten times. The genes are TRBV29-1 and TRBJ1-5; TRBD1 might be the D (6 bases). Trimming removed 6 bases from V and 5 bases from J, with 17 bases in between. This CDR3 region has 14 residues. Germline loops: CDR1 SQVTM, CDR2 ANQGSEA. The CDR3 sequence: CSVKTPPGDQPQHF. The CDR3, as DNA: TGCAGCGTGAAGACTCCCCCAGGGGATCAGCCCCAGCATTTT.

The chain joins TRBV29-1 to TRBJ1-1, with D tentatively TRBD1 (5 bases). V was clipped by 4 bases and J by 4 bases, with 13 bases between them. Germline V gene data show CDR1 as SQVTM and CDR2 as ANQGSEA. CDR3 size: 13 residues. DNA for the CDR3: TGCAGCGTTGGGAGGGGAGGTTTCACTGAAGCTTTCTTT. Residues: CSVGRGGFTEAFF.

Many counts were recorded for this clonotype. The chain carries TRBV12-3 or TRBV12-4 and TRBJ2-7; 7 bases line up with TRBD1. The CDR3 is 15 amino acids. The V and J ends lost 6 bases and 1 base, in that order; junction bases with no gene match: 9. Here the CDR3 DNA reads TGTGCCAGCAGCAGCGGCAGGGGGACATCCTACGAGCAGTACTTC. Its protein is CASSSGRGTSYEQYF.

On this clonotype: This sequence may be a read error, since a much larger clone differs from it by one base. V and J are TRBV24-1 and TRBJ2-5, with TRBD1 as a possible D gene (6 bases). Germline V gene lookup returns CDR1 KGHDR and CDR2 SFDVKD. The CDR3 spans 15 residues. The CDR3 reads CAPSDLTGPGETQYF. The CDR3 nucleotides read TGTGCCCCCAGTGATTTGACAGGCCCGGGAGAGACCCAGTACTTC.

There are many counts of this clonotype. The genes are TRBV20-1 and TRBJ2-7; 9 bases are shared with TRBD1. Germline trimming cut 3 bases from V and 5 bases from J; bases unmatched to any gene: 8. The CDR3 spans 14 residues. Germline V gives CDR1 DFQATT, CDR2 SNEGSKA (reference sequence). The CDR3 nucleotides are TGCAGTGCTAGTGGGGGGACAGGGTCCCACGAGCAGTACTTC. This encodes CSASGGTGSHEQYF.